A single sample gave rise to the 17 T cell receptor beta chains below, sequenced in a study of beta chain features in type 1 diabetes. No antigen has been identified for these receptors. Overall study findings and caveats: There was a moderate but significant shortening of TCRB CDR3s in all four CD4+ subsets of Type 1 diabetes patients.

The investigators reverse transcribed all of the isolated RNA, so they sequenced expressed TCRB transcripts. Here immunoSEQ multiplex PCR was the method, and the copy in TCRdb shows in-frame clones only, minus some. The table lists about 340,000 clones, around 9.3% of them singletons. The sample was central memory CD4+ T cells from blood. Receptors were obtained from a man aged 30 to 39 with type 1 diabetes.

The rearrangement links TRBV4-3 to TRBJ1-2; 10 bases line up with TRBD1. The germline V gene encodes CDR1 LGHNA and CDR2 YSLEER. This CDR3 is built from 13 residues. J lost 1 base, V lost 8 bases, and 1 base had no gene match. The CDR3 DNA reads TGCGCCAGCGGGGACAGGGGTAACTATGGCTACACCTTC. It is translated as CASGDRGNYGYTF.

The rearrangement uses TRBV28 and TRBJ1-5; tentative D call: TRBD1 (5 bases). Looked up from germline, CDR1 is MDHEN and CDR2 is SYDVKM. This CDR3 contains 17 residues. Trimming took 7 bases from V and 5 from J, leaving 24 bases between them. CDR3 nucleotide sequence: TGTGCCAGCAAAGGGTTTTTTGTTGGATCAGGGCATCAGCCCCAGCATTTT. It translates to CASKGFFVGSGHQPQHF.

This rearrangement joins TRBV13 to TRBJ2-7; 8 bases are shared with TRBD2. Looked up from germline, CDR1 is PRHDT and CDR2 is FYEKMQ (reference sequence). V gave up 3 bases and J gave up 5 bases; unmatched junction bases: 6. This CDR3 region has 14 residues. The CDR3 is CASSLYGGAHEQYF. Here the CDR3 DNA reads TGTGCCAGCAGCTTGTACGGGGGGGCCCACGAGCAGTACTTC.

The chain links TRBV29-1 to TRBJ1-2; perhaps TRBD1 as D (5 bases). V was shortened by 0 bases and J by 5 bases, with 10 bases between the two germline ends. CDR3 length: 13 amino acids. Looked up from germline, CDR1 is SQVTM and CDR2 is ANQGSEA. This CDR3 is CSVEDRDRYGYTF. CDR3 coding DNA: TGCAGCGTTGAAGACAGGGATCGGTATGGCTACACCTTC.

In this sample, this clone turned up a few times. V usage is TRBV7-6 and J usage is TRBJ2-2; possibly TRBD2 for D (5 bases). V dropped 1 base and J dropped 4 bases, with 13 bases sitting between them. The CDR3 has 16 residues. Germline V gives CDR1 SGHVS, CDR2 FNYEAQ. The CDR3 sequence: CASSLEVRVGTGELFF. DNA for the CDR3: TGTGCCAGCAGCTTAGAAGTGAGGGTGGGCACCGGGGAGCTGTTTTTT.

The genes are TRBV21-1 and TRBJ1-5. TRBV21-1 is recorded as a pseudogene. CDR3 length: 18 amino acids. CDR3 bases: TGTGCCAGCAGCAACGTTTGTGGGGGTCCGGTACTACCTCAGCCCCAGCATTTT. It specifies CASSNVCGGPVLPQPQHF.

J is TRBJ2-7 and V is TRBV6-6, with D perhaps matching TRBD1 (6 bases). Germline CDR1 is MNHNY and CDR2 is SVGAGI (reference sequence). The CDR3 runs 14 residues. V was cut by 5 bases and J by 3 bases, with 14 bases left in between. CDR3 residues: CASSLQGSLYEQYF. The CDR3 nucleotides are TGTGCCAGCAGTCTACAGGGATCTCTCTACGAGCAGTACTTC.

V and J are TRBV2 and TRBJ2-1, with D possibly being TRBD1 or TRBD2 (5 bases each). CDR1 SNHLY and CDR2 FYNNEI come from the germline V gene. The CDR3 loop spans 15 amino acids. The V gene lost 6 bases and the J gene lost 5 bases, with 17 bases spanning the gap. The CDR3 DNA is TGTGCCAGCAGCCAGAGGGGTAGCTCGAACAATGAGCAGTTCTTC. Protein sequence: CASSQRGSSNNEQFF.

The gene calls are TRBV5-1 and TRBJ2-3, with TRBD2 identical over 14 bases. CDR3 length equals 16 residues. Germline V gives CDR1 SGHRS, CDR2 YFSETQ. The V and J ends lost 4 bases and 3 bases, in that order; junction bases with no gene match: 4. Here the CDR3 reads CASSPRLAGGTDTQYF. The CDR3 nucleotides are TGCGCCAGCAGCCCCCGACTAGCGGGGGGGACAGATACGCAGTATTTT.

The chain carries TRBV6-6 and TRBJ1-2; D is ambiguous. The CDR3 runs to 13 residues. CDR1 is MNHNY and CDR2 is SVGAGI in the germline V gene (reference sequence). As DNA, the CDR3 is TGTGCGCGCAGCCCCAGGCTCCTCTATGGCTACACCTTC. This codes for CARSPRLLYGYTF.

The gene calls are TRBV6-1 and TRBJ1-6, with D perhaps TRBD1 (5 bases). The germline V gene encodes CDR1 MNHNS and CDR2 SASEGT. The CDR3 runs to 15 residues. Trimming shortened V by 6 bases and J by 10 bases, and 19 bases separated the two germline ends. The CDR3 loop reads CASRTPNEGISPLHF. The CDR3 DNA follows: TGTGCCAGCAGGACTCCCAATGAGGGGATATCACCCCTCCACTTT.

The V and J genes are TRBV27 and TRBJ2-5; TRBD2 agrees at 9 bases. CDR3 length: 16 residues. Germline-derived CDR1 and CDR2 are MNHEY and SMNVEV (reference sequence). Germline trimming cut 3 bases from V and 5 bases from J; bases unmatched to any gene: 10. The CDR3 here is CASSLGRGGRKETQYF. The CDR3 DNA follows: TGTGCCAGCAGTTTGGGGCGGGGGGGCCGGAAGGAGACCCAGTACTTC.

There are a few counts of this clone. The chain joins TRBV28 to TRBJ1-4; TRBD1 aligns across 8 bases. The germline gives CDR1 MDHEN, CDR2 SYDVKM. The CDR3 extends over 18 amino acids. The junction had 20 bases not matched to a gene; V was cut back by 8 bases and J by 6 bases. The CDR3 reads CASGLTGAGIFGDEKLFF. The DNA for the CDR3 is TGTGCCAGCGGCCTGACAGGGGCCGGGATATTTGGCGATGAAAAACTGTTTTTT.

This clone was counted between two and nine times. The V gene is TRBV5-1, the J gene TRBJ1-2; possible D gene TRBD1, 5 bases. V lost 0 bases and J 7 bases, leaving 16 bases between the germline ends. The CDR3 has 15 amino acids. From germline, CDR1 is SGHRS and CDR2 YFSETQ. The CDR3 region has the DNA TGCGCCAGCAGCTTGGCCATGGGGGAAGGAAGTGGCTACACCTTC. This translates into CASSLAMGEGSGYTF.

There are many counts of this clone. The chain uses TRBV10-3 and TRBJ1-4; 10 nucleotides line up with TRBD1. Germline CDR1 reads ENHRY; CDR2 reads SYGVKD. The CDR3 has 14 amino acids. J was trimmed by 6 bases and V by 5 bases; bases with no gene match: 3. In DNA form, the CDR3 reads TGTGCCATCAGTCCGGACAGGGGGGATGAAAAACTGTTTTTT. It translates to CAISPDRGDEKLFF.

The CDR3 loop is CASSYSFRMNTEAFF. The CDR3 nucleotides read TGTGCCAGCAGTTACTCGTTCCGGATGAACACTGAAGCTTTCTTT. The V gene is TRBV6-5, the J gene TRBJ1-1; D unresolved. This CDR3 is 15 amino acids long. Germline CDR1 reads MNHEY; CDR2 reads SVGAGI. V lost 0 bases and J lost 0, with 8 bases in between.

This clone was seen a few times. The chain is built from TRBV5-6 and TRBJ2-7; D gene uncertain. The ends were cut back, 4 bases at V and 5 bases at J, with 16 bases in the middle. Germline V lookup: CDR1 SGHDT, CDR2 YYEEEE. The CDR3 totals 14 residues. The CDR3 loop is CASSRGQPGHEQYF. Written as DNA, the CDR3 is TGTGCCAGCAGCCGCGGCCAGCCCGGACACGAGCAGTACTTC.